This is a list of T cell receptor beta chains from one sample in a study of siplizumab effects on memory and regulatory T cells. Using immunoSEQ multiplex PCR, the repertoire was profiled, and TCRdb retains in-frame clones only, with some absent. The sample carries roughly 120,000 clones, around 94% recorded once. Sequencing was carried out using non-Treg CD4+ T cells sorted from blood. These receptors were obtained from a human donor in good health. Both conserved end residues are part of each CDR3. The D gene is left open where the match is weak. Some rows mark clone size as missing; the rest say once, few, many or name a class of expanded clone.

-	TRBV6-5	TRBJ2-1	TRBD1	CASRRTGVGNEQFF	TGTGCCAGCAGGAGGACAGGGGTGGGGAATGAGCAGTTCTTC
-	TRBV11-2	TRBJ2-5	TRBD2	CASSYNLLAPQETQYF	TGTGCCAGCAGCTATAATCTACTAGCGCCACAAGAGACCCAGTACTTC
-	TRBV29-1	TRBJ2-7	-	CSPTASNYYEQYF	TGCAGCCCCACCGCAAGCAATTACTACGAGCAGTACTTC
-	TRBV7-8	TRBJ2-1	-	CASSLAIWEGAYNEQFF	TGTGCCAGCAGCTTAGCGATCTGGGAGGGGGCCTACAATGAGCAGTTCTTC
-	TRBV7-2	TRBJ2-2	-	CASSRSTGELFF	TGTGCCAGCAGCCGATCCACCGGGGAGCTGTTTTTT
-	TRBV6-5	TRBJ2-7	TRBD2	CASRAGGLYEQYF	TGTGCCAGCAGAGCGGGGGGGCTTTACGAGCAGTACTTC
once	TRBV2	TRBJ2-7	-	CASKKSDTPSAEQYF	TGTGCCAGCAAAAAGTCTGACACCCCGTCCGCCGAGCAGTACTTC
-	TRBV9	TRBJ2-1	TRBD2	CASSVATGLAPYNEQFF	TGTGCCAGCAGCGTAGCTACGGGACTAGCGCCTTACAATGAGCAGTTCTTC
-	TRBV19	TRBJ2-7	TRBD2	CATTRDSGPSYEQYF	TGTGCCACCACGAGGGATAGCGGGCCATCCTACGAGCAGTACTTC
-	TRBV19	TRBJ2-5	TRBD1	CASSMGLQGYMETQYF	TGTGCCAGTAGTATGGGCTTACAGGGGTATATGGAGACCCAGTACTTC
-	TRBV5-6	TRBJ2-5	-	CASSLFGETQYF	TGTGCCAGCAGCTTGTTTGGGGAGACCCAGTACTTC
-	TRBV9	TRBJ1-4	TRBD1	CASSPTGRTNEKLFF	TGTGCCAGCAGCCCGACAGGGCGGACTAATGAAAAACTGTTTTTT
-	TRBV28	TRBJ1-1	TRBD1	CASSIGQDSEAFF	TGTGCCAGCAGCATCGGACAGGACAGTGAAGCTTTCTTT
-	TRBV5-3	TRBJ2-3	TRBD2	CARSNTSGVVDTQYF	TGTGCCAGAAGCAACACTAGCGGGGTGGTGGATACGCAGTATTTT
-	TRBV5-4	TRBJ2-7	-	CASSSPYEQYF	TGTGCCAGCAGCTCGCCCTACGAGCAGTACTTC
-	TRBV9	TRBJ1-5	-	CASSVDGTRQPQHF	TGTGCCAGCAGCGTAGATGGGACGAGGCAGCCCCAGCATTTT
-	TRBV5-1	TRBJ2-1	TRBD2	CASSLSSGSTAEQFF	TGCGCCAGCAGCTTATCTAGCGGGAGTACAGCTGAGCAGTTCTTC
-	TRBV2	TRBJ1-1	TRBD1	CASIRTGNTEAFF	TGTGCCAGCATTAGGACAGGGAACACTGAAGCTTTCTTT
-	TRBV2	TRBJ2-2	-	CASSEGQANTGELFF	TGTGCCAGCAGTGAAGGACAGGCGAACACCGGGGAGCTGTTTTTT
-	TRBV6-5	TRBJ1-2	-	CASSSGGFYGYTF	TGTGCCAGCTCCTCCGGGGGCTTTTATGGCTACACCTTC
-	TRBV19	TRBJ1-5	-	CASSIDLIQPQHF	TGTGCCAGTAGTATAGATCTTATACAGCCCCAGCATTTT
-	TRBV18	TRBJ1-1	-	CASGSRNTEAFF	TGTGCCAGTGGGTCCAGGAACACTGAAGCTTTCTTT
-	TRBV27	TRBJ2-2	-	CASSPLIIPSNTGELFF	TGTGCCAGCAGTCCCCTCATCATCCCATCGAACACCGGGGAGCTGTTTTTT
-	TRBV7-8	TRBJ2-5	-	CASSLVSGAGETQYF	TGTGCCAGCAGCTTAGTTTCGGGGGCGGGGGAGACCCAGTACTTC
-	TRBV18	TRBJ2-5	-	CASSPKWTEETQYF	TGTGCCAGCTCACCAAAATGGACGGAAGAGACCCAGTACTTC
-	TRBV18	TRBJ1-4	-	CASSPQGGANEKLFF	TGTGCCAGCTCACCCCAGGGCGGAGCTAATGAAAAACTGTTTTTT
-	TRBV7-6	TRBJ1-2	TRBD1	CASSLGGTGDYGYTF	TGTGCCAGCAGCTTAGGAGGGACAGGGGACTATGGCTACACCTTC
-	TRBV7-7	TRBJ1-1	-	CASSLVRGSEAFF	TGTGCCAGCAGCTTAGTTCGGGGGTCTGAAGCTTTCTTT
-	TRBV29-1	TRBJ2-3	-	CSVEWGFTDTQYF	TGCAGCGTTGAATGGGGTTTCACAGATACGCAGTATTTT
-	TRBV7-2	TRBJ1-3	-	CASSGQGGNTIYF	TGTGCCAGCAGCGGGCAGGGAGGAAACACCATATATTTT
-	TRBV5-1	TRBJ2-5	-	CASSPRPASQETQYF	TGCGCCAGCAGCCCCCGGCCGGCTAGCCAAGAGACCCAGTACTTC
-	TRBV7-2	TRBJ2-7	TRBD1	CASSSRTGSYEQYF	TGTGCCAGCAGCTCCAGGACAGGGTCCTACGAGCAGTACTTC
-	TRBV2	TRBJ1-4	TRBD1	CASRGGYRGSEKLFF	TGTGCCAGCAGAGGGGGGTACAGGGGTAGCGAAAAACTGTTTTTT
-	TRBV11-2	TRBJ1-1	-	CASSLGWGQRNTEAFF	TGTGCCAGCAGCTTAGGTTGGGGGCAGAGGAACACTGAAGCTTTCTTT
-	TRBV5-6	TRBJ2-7	TRBD2	CASRWGLGSSYEQYF	TGTGCCAGCAGGTGGGGACTAGGGAGCTCCTACGAGCAGTACTTC
-	TRBV29-1	TRBJ1-1	-	CSVSWSNTEAFF	TGCAGCGTTTCCTGGTCGAACACTGAAGCTTTCTTT
-	TRBV5-1	TRBJ2-6	-	CASSRARASGANVLTF	TGCGCCAGCAGCCGGGCTCGAGCCTCTGGGGCCAACGTCCTGACTTTC
-	TRBV11-2	TRBJ2-7	-	CASSVMRGFGEQYF	TGTGCCAGCAGCGTAATGAGGGGATTTGGCGAGCAGTACTTC
-	TRBV29-1	TRBJ2-2	-	CSVVAPTNTGELFF	TGCAGCGTTGTCGCCCCGACGAACACCGGGGAGCTGTTTTTT
-	TRBV15	TRBJ2-7	-	CATSTETHSYEQYF	TGTGCCACCAGCACGGAGACACACTCCTACGAGCAGTACTTC
-	TRBV2	TRBJ2-1	-	CASHPLGNEQFF	TGTGCCAGCCACCCCCTAGGCAATGAGCAGTTCTTC
-	TRBV5-1	TRBJ1-1	-	CASSLDAGMNTEAFF	TGCGCCAGCAGCTTGGATGCAGGCATGAACACTGAAGCTTTCTTT
-	TRBV5-5	TRBJ2-1	TRBD2	CASSLGGRDEQFF	TGTGCCAGCAGTCTCGGAGGGAGGGATGAGCAGTTCTTC
-	TRBV2	TRBJ1-5	TRBD1	CASSDWGTGRHQPQHF	TGTGCCAGCAGTGATTGGGGGACAGGGAGGCATCAGCCCCAGCATTTT
-	TRBV6-5	TRBJ1-1	-	CASSYDSTGLAFF	TGTGCCAGCAGTTACGACAGTACGGGTTTGGCTTTCTTT
-	TRBV14	TRBJ2-7	TRBD1	CASSHRQGSSYEQYF	TGTGCCAGCAGCCACCGACAGGGGAGCTCCTACGAGCAGTACTTC
few	TRBV7-8	TRBJ1-6	TRBD1	CASTQGTGFSPLHF	TGTGCCAGCACCCAGGGGACAGGGTTCTCACCCCTCCACTTT
-	TRBV19	TRBJ2-7	TRBD1	CASSGPGTGVFYEQYF	TGTGCCAGTAGTGGACCCGGGACAGGAGTCTTCTACGAGCAGTACTTC
-	TRBV6-1	TRBJ2-7	TRBD1	CASSRGTGGSYEQYF	TGTGCCAGCAGTCGGGGGACAGGGGGCTCCTACGAGCAGTACTTC
-	TRBV9	TRBJ1-1	-	CASSAHAGSITEAFF	TGTGCCAGCAGCGCCCACGCCGGGTCGATCACTGAAGCTTTCTTT
few	TRBV2	TRBJ1-1	-	CASSVQGNTEAFF	TGTGCCAGCAGTGTACAGGGGAACACTGAAGCTTTCTTT
-	TRBV14	TRBJ2-7	-	CASRSAGQAVSEQYF	TGTGCCAGCAGGTCGGCCGGGCAGGCGGTATCAGAGCAGTACTTC